This T cell receptor (beta chain) was sequenced during a study of identical twins. Study-level results: Invariant T cells like MAIT and iNKT could partly confound the zero-insertion analyses.

MiXCR was run by TCRdb on the 5' RACE reads, yielding one entry per CDR3 protein. This table has some 500,000 distinct CDR3 sequences, 12% to 15% appearing once. V was pared by 2 bases and J by 2 bases, with 3 bases of the junction left unmatched. From germline, CDR1 is SEHNR and CDR2 FQNEAQ (reference sequence). The length of the CDR3 is 16 residues. Note on this clonotype: Its antigen is not identified.

This same sample was also part of a study on yellow fever vaccine responses in identical twins.

V and J are TRBV7-9 and TRBJ1-4; 9 bases are shared with TRBD1. Sequencing input: CD4+ T cells sorted from blood. The sequence came from a woman aged 18 to 35 in good health. The CDR3 region is CASSLSGTGTNEKLFF. The DNA for the CDR3 is TGTGCCAGCAGCTTATCTGGGACAGGGACTAATGAAAAACTGTTTTTT. Filled out from reference TRBV7-9 and TRBJ1-4, the complete variable domain reads DTGVSQNPRHKITKRGQNVTFRCDPISEHNRLYWYRQTLGQGPEFLTYFQNEAQLEKSRLLSDRFSAERPKGSFSTLEIQRTEQGDSAMYLCASSLSGTGTNEKLFFGSGTQLSVL.